This is a list of T cell receptor beta chains from one sample in a study of tumor-infiltrating lymphocytes in primary liver carcinoma. TCRdb analysed the multiplex PCR reads with MiXCR anew, one entry per CDR3 protein. In the table there are some 87,000 distinct CDR3 sequences, 65% to 70% of which are singletons. Sample: tumor-adjacent normal liver tissue. These receptors all come from a man aged 35 to 55 with primary liver carcinoma and hepatitis B virus infection. CDR3s include the opening cysteine and the closing phenylalanine or tryptophan. A D gene is named only where the DNA matches it firmly. For some rows the clone size is stated as once, few or many, or as a class when expanded; others skip it.

v_call,d_call,j_call,cdr3_length,clone_size,cdr3_aa,cdr3_nt
TRBV4-2,.,TRBJ1-1,13,many,CASSQVGDDEAFF,TGTGCCAGCAGCCAAGTTGGTGACGACGAAGCTTTCTTT
TRBV7-8,.,TRBJ2-7,12,.,CASSSSSYEQYF,TGTGCCAGCAGCTCCTCCTCCTACGAGCAGTACTTC
TRBV10-1,.,TRBJ2-3,14,many,CASSRKNLADTQYF,TGCGCCAGCAGTCGGAAGAACCTCGCAGATACGCAGTATTTT
TRBV11-2,.,TRBJ2-5,14,.,CASEQGAHQETQYF,TGTGCCAGCGAACAAGGAGCCCACCAAGAGACCCAGTACTTT
TRBV21-1,.,TRBJ2-3,16,.,CASRFGLAGSTDTQYF,TGTGCCAGCAGATTTGGGCTAGCGGGCAGCACAGATACGCAGTATTTT
TRBV12-3/TRBV12-4,.,TRBJ2-7,14,.,CADSTEQGTHEQYF,TGTGCCGACAGCACGGAACAGGGAACCCACGAGCAGTATTTC
TRBV7-9,.,TRBJ2-5,13,few,CVSSFGEDGTQYF,TGTGTCAGCAGCTTCGGGGAGGACGGGACCCAGTACTTC
TRBV6-1,.,TRBJ1-1,12,many,CASSERDTEAFF,TGTGCCAGCAGTGAGAGGGACACTGAAGCTTTCTTT
TRBV29-1,TRBD2,TRBJ2-3,15,.,CSAAGRVRGTDTQYF,TGCAGCGCTGCTGGGAGGGTCCGTGGCACAGATACGCAGTATTTT
TRBV20-1,TRBD2,TRBJ2-1,15,.,CSAASGGGGRDEQFF,TGCAGTGCCGCCTCGGGGGGGGGAGGTCGCGATGAGCAGTTCTTC
TRBV11-2,.,TRBJ2-3,14,.,CANSLERGTDMRYF,TGTGCCAACAGCTTAGAAAGAGGCACAGATATGCGGTATTTT
TRBV28,TRBD1,TRBJ2-7,18,.,CASSCGPGTGLGAYEQYF,TGTGCCAGCAGTTGTGGTCCAGGGACAGGGCTAGGGGCCTACGAGCAGTACTTC
TRBV4-1,.,TRBJ2-1,16,.,CASSMPPGSSCNEQFF,TGCGCCAGCAGTATGCCGCCCGGGAGCTCCTGCAATGAGCAGTTTTTC
TRBV7-9,.,TRBJ2-3,11,.,CASTRADMQYF,TGTGCCAGTACCCGGGCGGATATGCAGTATTTT
TRBV11-2,TRBD2,TRBJ2-7,15,.,CVSSLVLAGSLVQYF,TGTGTCAGCAGCTTGGTTTTAGCGGGATCCCTCGTGCAGTACTTC
TRBV15,.,TRBJ2-3,11,.,CATSRGDTQYF,TGTGCCACCAGTCGTGGGGATACGCAGTATTTT
TRBV11-2,TRBD2,TRBJ2-7,16,.,CTSNLLGLADAYEEYF,TGTACCAGCAACCTACTCGGACTAGCGGATGCCTACGAGGAGTACTTC
TRBV6-5,.,TRBJ2-7,15,.,CASSRETRSSYEQHF,TGTGCCAGCAGTAGAGAAACTCGGAGCTCCTATGAGCAGCACTTC
TRBV12-3/TRBV12-4,.,TRBJ2-1,12,many,CASSFPGAEQFF,TGTGCCAGCAGTTTCCCTGGGGCTGAGCAGTTCTTC
TRBV12-3/TRBV12-4,.,TRBJ2-1,12,many,CASSPTNNEQFF,TGTGCCAGCAGCCCTACTAACAATGAGCAGTTCTTC
TRBV5-1,.,TRBJ2-7,14,many,CASSLVAGHDEQYF,TGCGCCAGCAGCTTGGTGGCGGGACATGACGAGCAGTACTTC
TRBV11-1,.,TRBJ2-7,15,.,CASSLESSVSHEQYF,TGTGCCAGCAGCCTAGAATCAAGTGTCTCCCACGAACAATACTTC
TRBV11-2,TRBD2,TRBJ2-1,15,.,CASSILAGSGDEQFF,TGTGCTAGCAGCATTCTAGCGGGGTCGGGGGATGAGCAGTTCTTC
TRBV12-3/TRBV12-4,.,TRBJ1-4,13,many,CASSSDSTEKLFF,TGTGCCAGCAGTTCGGACAGCACCGAAAAACTGTTTTTT
TRBV11-2,TRBD2,TRBJ2-3,17,.,CASSLIIAGGRTDTQYF,TGTGCCAGCAGCTTAATCATAGCGGGAGGTCGCACAGATACGCAGTATTTT
TRBV11-2,TRBD2,TRBJ2-3,17,.,CASSSGLARGSTDTQYF,TGTGCCAGCAGCTCTGGACTAGCGAGGGGGAGCACAGATACGCAGTATTTT
TRBV5-4,.,TRBJ2-3,16,.,CASSEDSGASTGTQYF,TGTGCCAGCAGCGAAGATAGCGGAGCTAGCACGGGTACGCAGTATTTT
TRBV29-1,TRBD2,TRBJ2-3,14,.,CSVALAGDTDTRYF,TGCAGCGTCGCACTAGCGGGAGACACAGATACGCGGTATTTT
TRBV6-1,TRBD1,TRBJ2-4,16,many,CASSPDRDRGINIQYF,TGTGCCAGCAGCCCGGACCGGGACAGGGGAATAAACATTCAGTACTTC
TRBV12-3/TRBV12-4,TRBD2,TRBJ2-3,15,.,CVGTQVAGATGTQYF,TGTGTCGGCACCCAGGTAGCGGGCGCCACAGGTACGCAGTATTTT
TRBV6-5,TRBD2,TRBJ2-7,17,.,CASSPLISGREGYEQYF,TGTGCCAGCAGCCCCCTGATTAGCGGGAGGGAAGGGTACGAGCAGTACTTC
TRBV5-1,TRBD1,TRBJ2-2,16,once,CASSYWTGLNTGELFF,TGCGCCAGCAGCTACTGGACAGGCCTTAACACCGGGGAGCTGTTTTTT
TRBV4-1,TRBD2,TRBJ2-2,18,few,CASSQDRGLAVNTGELFF,TGCGCCAGCAGCCAAGATAGGGGACTAGCGGTAAACACCGGGGAGCTGTTTTTT
TRBV11-2,TRBD2,TRBJ2-3,16,.,CVSSPPTSGNTDAQYF,TGTGTCAGCAGCCCCCCGACTAGCGGCAACACAGATGCGCAGTATTTT
TRBV4-1,.,TRBJ2-7,14,once,CASRQDPAGAAQYF,TGCGCTAGCAGGCAAGACCCCGCTGGGGCTGCGCAGTACTTC
TRBV28,.,TRBJ2-2,14,.,CVSSLLGAVGELFF,TGTGTCAGCAGTTTATTAGGGGCAGTCGGGGAGCTGTTTTTT
TRBV29-1,TRBD1,TRBJ2-7,15,.,CSVEDRTGLAGVQYF,TGCAGCGTTGAGGATCGGACAGGGCTCGCGGGCGTGCAGTACTTC
TRBV28,TRBD1,TRBJ2-2,16,.,CASSSDRGQNTGELVF,TGTGCCAGCAGTTCGGACAGGGGGCAAAACACCGGGGAGCTGGTTTTT
TRBV4-2,TRBD2,TRBJ2-4,18,many,CASSQESTLAGGENIQYF,TGTGCCAGCAGCCAAGAATCGACCCTAGCGGGAGGGGAAAACATTCAGTACTTC
TRBV12-3/TRBV12-4,TRBD1,TRBJ2-7,14,many,CASSILATGGEQYF,TGTGCCAGCAGTATACTTGCGACAGGGGGCGAGCAGTACTTC
TRBV28,.,TRBJ2-1,13,few,CASALWAYNEQFF,TGTGCCAGTGCCTTGTGGGCCTACAATGAGCAGTTCTTC
TRBV6-2/TRBV6-3,TRBD1,TRBJ1-2,16,.,CAAQLSQTGGNYGYTF,TGTGCCGCACAGCTCTCACAGACAGGGGGAAACTATGGCTACACCTTC
TRBV5-4,TRBD2,TRBJ2-5,16,.,CASSTLSGRLQGTQYF,TGTGCCAGCAGCACTCTTAGCGGGAGGCTTCAAGGGACCCAGTACTTC
TRBV11-2,TRBD1,TRBJ2-3,15,.,CVSSERDRHTYTQYF,TGTGTCAGCAGCGAACGGGACAGGCACACATATACACAGTATTTT
TRBV11-2,.,TRBJ1-2,13,.,CASRLEGKYGYTF,TGTGCCAGCAGGTTAGAGGGGAAGTATGGTTACACCTTC
TRBV6-5,.,TRBJ2-6,16,many,CASSRWSSSGANVLTF,TGTGCCAGCAGCCGATGGAGTAGCTCTGGGGCCAACGTCCTGACTTTC
TRBV11-2,TRBD1,TRBJ2-7,12,.,CASTLGTGQQYF,TGTGCCAGCACCTTGGGGACAGGCCAGCAGTATTTC
TRBV29-1,.,TRBJ1-1,13,many,CSVAGGGRTEAFF,TGCAGCGTCGCCGGGGGAGGGCGCACTGAAGCTTTCTTT
TRBV24-1,TRBD2,TRBJ2-1,17,many,CATSDYGLAGGYNEQFF,TGTGCCACCAGTGATTACGGACTAGCGGGAGGGTACAATGAGCAGTTCTTC